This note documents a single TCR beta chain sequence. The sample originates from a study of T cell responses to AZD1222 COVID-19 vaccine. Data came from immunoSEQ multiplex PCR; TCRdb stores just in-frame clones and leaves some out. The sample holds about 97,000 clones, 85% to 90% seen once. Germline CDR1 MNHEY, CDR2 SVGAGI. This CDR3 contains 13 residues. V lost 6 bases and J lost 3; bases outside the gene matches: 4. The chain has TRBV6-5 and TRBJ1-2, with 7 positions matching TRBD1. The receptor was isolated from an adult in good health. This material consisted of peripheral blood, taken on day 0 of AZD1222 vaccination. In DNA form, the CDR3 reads TGTGCCAGCAGAGACAGGGCTTACTATGGCTACACCTTC. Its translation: CASRDRAYYGYTF.